This T cell receptor beta chain comes out of a study of blood T cell repertoires in COVID-19. As processed by the authors: It was from reference gene primer amplification that nucleated cell counts were estimated. Measured with immunoSEQ multiplex PCR; TCRdb has only the in-frame clones, and not every one. The V and J calls and clone size come from that table; D and trimming were worked out from the DNA. The sample has roughly 140,000 clones, 65% to 85% seen once. Sequencing was carried out using peripheral blood. This receptor was obtained from a woman of 80 years or more with acute or convalescent COVID-19.

The CDR3 protein is CASSPDRGDRETQYF. The CDR3 bases are TGTGCCAGCAGCCCGGACAGGGGAGATAGAGAGACCCAGTACTTC. V and J are TRBV5-4 and TRBJ2-5, with TRBD1 matching 9 bases. The V segment lost 4 bases and the J segment 4 bases; nucleotides outside the gene matches: 8. In germline, CDR1 is SGHNT, CDR2 YYREEE (reference sequence). The CDR3 has 15 amino acids.